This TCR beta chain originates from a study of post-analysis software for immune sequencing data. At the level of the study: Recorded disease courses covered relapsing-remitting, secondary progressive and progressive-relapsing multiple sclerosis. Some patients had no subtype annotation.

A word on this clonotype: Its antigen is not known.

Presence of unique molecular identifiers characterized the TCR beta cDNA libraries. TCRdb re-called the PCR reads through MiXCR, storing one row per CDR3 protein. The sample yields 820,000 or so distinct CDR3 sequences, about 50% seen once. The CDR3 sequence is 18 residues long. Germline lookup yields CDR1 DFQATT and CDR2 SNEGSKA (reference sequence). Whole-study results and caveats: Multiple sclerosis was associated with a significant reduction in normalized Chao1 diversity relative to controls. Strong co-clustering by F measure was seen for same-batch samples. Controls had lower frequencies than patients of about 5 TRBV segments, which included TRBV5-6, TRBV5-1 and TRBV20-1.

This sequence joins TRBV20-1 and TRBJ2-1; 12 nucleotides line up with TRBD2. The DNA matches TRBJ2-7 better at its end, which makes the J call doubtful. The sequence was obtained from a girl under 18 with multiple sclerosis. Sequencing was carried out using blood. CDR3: CSARDLATSGSLPGEQYF. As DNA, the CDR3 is TGCAGTGCTAGAGACCTGGCGACTAGCGGGAGTCTCCCGGGCGAGCAGTACTTC.